This record looks at one T cell receptor (beta chain) sequence and its context. The data belong to a study of radiation and T cells in renal cell carcinoma. Across the whole study: Nephrectomy followed 15 Gy stereotactic body radiation by 4 weeks.

Time point given: blood 2 weeks post-SBRT. Documented treatment: 15 Gy SBRT to primary tumor, nephrectomy 4 weeks later. The CDR3 length is 12 residues. Per the germline V gene, CDR1 is GTSNPN and CDR2 is SVGIG (reference sequence). Some clones are missing from TCRdb's copy, which holds only in-frame ones; the method was immunoSEQ multiplex PCR. The data show 95,000 to 150,000 clones, around 81% seen once. Material: blood, obtained from a patient whose treatment included radiotherapy and nephrectomy. This TCR was sampled from a man aged 50-60 years with renal cell carcinoma. This chain connects TRBV30 to TRBJ2-5; 10 bases agree with TRBD2. The end of the DNA aligns better with TRBJ2-7, so the J call may be wrong. The CDR3, as DNA: TGTGCCTGCCTGCTAGCGGGAGCCGAGCAGTACTTC. Translated: CACLLAGAEQYF.